The next 32 T cell receptor beta chains were all read from a single sample in a study of Ad26.COV2.S vaccination and SARS-CoV-2 variants. The assay was immunoSEQ multiplex PCR, and TCRdb's table has in-frame clones only and misses some. In the table there are about 680,000 clones, roughly 90% of which are singletons. Treatment here: around 19 received Ad26.COV2.S at low or high dose, single or two shots; about 5 received placebo; per-sample allocation not given. Material that was analyzed had been drawn on day 63 after the first vaccine or placebo injection. Source: peripheral blood, taken in a trial of Ad26.COV2.S vaccine versus placebo. The receptors stem from a person aged 18-65 years who received the Ad26.COV2.S COVID-19 vaccine or a placebo.

The chain combines TRBV7-3 with TRBJ2-1; TRBD2 aligns across 10 bases. The length of the CDR3 is 15 residues. V lost 5 bases and J lost 6; bases outside the gene matches: 7. The germline V gene encodes CDR1 SGHTA and CDR2 FQGTGA. The CDR3 sequence: CASSPTSGVINEQFF. For the CDR3, the DNA is TGTGCCAGCAGCCCAACTAGCGGGGTTATCAATGAGCAGTTCTTC.

The V gene is TRBV10-3, the J gene TRBJ2-1; 7 positions match TRBD1. V lost 7 bases to trimming and J lost 5 bases; unmatched junction nucleotides: 11. This CDR3 has 15 residues. Germline V gives CDR1 ENHRY, CDR2 SYGVKD. The CDR3 DNA reads as TGTGCCATCAAGAGGGACAGCGGATTGGACAATGAGCAGTTCTTC. Protein: CAIKRDSGLDNEQFF.

This clone was observed a single time. The V gene is TRBV29-1, the J gene TRBJ1-1; weak D call: TRBD1 (5 bases). V gave up 5 bases and J gave up 7 bases, with 11 bases separating them. The CDR3 has 11 amino acids. Germline V gene sequence: CDR1 SQVTM, CDR2 ANQGSEA. The CDR3 protein is CSVLGGVEAFF. The CDR3 DNA follows: TGCAGCGTTCTTGGGGGAGTTGAAGCTTTCTTT.

The rearrangement links TRBV12-3 or TRBV12-4 to TRBJ2-2; D is unresolved. Trimming shortened V by 0 bases and J by 5 bases, and 4 bases separated the two germline ends. The CDR3 consists of 13 residues. As DNA, the CDR3 is TGTGCCAGCAGTTTAGCCGTTACCGGGGAGCTGTTTTTT. It specifies CASSLAVTGELFF.

Written as DNA, the CDR3 is TGTGCCAGCAGCTTACGGCGGGAGGGGGATACGCAGTATTTT. It is translated as CASSLRREGDTQYF. The chain joins TRBV7-9 to TRBJ2-3, with 9 bases matching TRBD2. Germline V lookup: CDR1 SEHNR, CDR2 FQNEAQ (reference sequence). The V gene end was trimmed by 2 bases and the J gene end by 6 bases; junction bases not matched to a gene: 3. The CDR3 runs to 14 residues.

The gene calls are TRBV30 and TRBJ2-7; 7 bases are shared with TRBD1. CDR3 length equals 11 residues. Germline loops: CDR1 GTSNPN, CDR2 SVGIG (reference sequence). V lost 2 bases to trimming and J lost 6 bases; unmatched junction nucleotides: 1. The CDR3 DNA reads TGTGCCTGGAGTACAGGGGTCGAGCAGTACTTC. This sequence encodes CAWSTGVEQYF.

Concerning this clone itself: Additional DNA sequences in this sample encode the identical CDR3. The chain employs TRBV5-5 and TRBJ1-6; D gene uncertain. V gave up 4 bases and J gave up 6 bases, with 2 bases separating them. Germline-derived CDR1 and CDR2 are SGHKS and YYEKEE (reference sequence). This CDR3 comprises 11 residues. The CDR3 region is CASSVNSPLHF. The DNA for the CDR3 is TGTGCCAGCAGCGTTAATTCACCCCTCCACTTT.

The CDR3 reads CASSLTSAINNEQFF. The CDR3, as DNA: TGTGCCAGCAGCTTGACTAGCGCAATCAACAATGAGCAGTTCTTC. This sequence joins TRBV7-9 and TRBJ2-1; the match to TRBD2 covers 8 bases. After removal of 3 bases from V and 5 bases from J, the junction contained 6 bases not matched to a gene. Germline values: CDR1 SEHNR, CDR2 FQNEAQ (reference sequence). The CDR3 covers 15 residues.

The chain joins TRBV5-1 to TRBJ2-1, with D possibly being TRBD2 (5 bases). The CDR3 consists of 16 residues. Trimming left V 0 bases short and J 0 bases short, with 10 bases between. Looked up from germline, CDR1 is SGHRS and CDR2 is YFSETQ. CDR3 DNA sequence: TGCGCCAGCAGCTTGGGACTACCCCGCTCCTACAATGAGCAGTTCTTC. Its translation is CASSLGLPRSYNEQFF.

J is TRBJ2-5 and V is TRBV4-2; 8 bases fit TRBD1. The ends lost 4 bases at V and 0 bases at J; junction bases unmatched: 4. The CDR3 is made up of 15 amino acids. Germline lookup yields CDR1 LGHNA and CDR2 YNFKEQ. CDR3 sequence: CASSPADRDQETQYF. The CDR3 nucleotides are TGTGCCAGCAGCCCAGCGGACAGGGACCAAGAGACCCAGTACTTC.

The V gene is TRBV5-1, the J gene TRBJ2-7; TRBD1 might be the D (6 bases). The CDR3 spans 16 residues. V was pared by 3 bases and J by 3 bases, with 19 bases between. Germline V gene data show CDR1 as SGHRS and CDR2 as YFSETQ. CDR3 nucleotides: TGCGCCAGCAGCTGGATGACAGGTCCCATCTTCTACGAGCAGTACTTC. Translation gives CASSWMTGPIFYEQYF.

The chain carries TRBV20-1 and TRBJ2-7; no firm D call. The J call could be wrong; TRBJ2-5 is a better fit for the DNA end. The germline V gene has CDR1 DFQATT and CDR2 SNEGSKA (reference sequence). CDR3 length: 11 residues. CDR3 region: CSAEGDETQYF. DNA for the CDR3: TGCAGTGCTGAAGGCGATGAGACCCAGTACTTC.

Only one count was recorded for this clone. The J gene is TRBJ2-1, the V gene TRBV10-3, with D maybe TRBD1 (6 bases). Per germline, CDR1 ENHRY and CDR2 SYGVKD. Trimming cost V 2 bases and J 3 bases, with 11 bases left between them. The CDR3 totals 15 residues. CDR3 in amino acids: CAISETGHGYNEQFF. CDR3 in DNA: TGTGCCATCAGTGAGACAGGGCATGGCTACAATGAGCAGTTCTTC.

This clone was observed a single time. This chain joins TRBV27 and TRBJ2-1; perhaps TRBD1 as D (6 bases). From germline, CDR1 is MNHEY and CDR2 SMNVEV (reference sequence). The CDR3 has 16 residues. V lost 5 bases and J 4 bases, leaving 18 bases between the germline ends. CDR3 protein: CASSLLSQGRYNEQFF. CDR3 nucleotides: TGTGCCAGCAGTCTACTCTCGCAGGGGCGTTACAATGAGCAGTTCTTC.

This clone has just a few counts. The same CDR3 is also encoded by other DNA sequences in this sample. The chain couples TRBV18 to TRBJ1-5; 10 positions agree with TRBD1. Germline trimming cut 3 bases from V and 5 bases from J; bases unmatched to any gene: 1. Germline CDR1 and CDR2: KGHSH and LQKENI. There are 14 residues in the CDR3. The CDR3 reads CASSPGTGDQPQHF. In DNA form, the CDR3 reads TGTGCCAGCTCACCCGGGACAGGGGATCAGCCCCAGCATTTT.

This chain joins TRBV6-5 and TRBJ1-2; D may be TRBD1 (5 bases). Trimming pared 6 bases from V and 4 bases from J, leaving 15 bases between. The CDR3 length is 14 residues. Germline CDR1 reads MNHEY; CDR2 reads SVGAGI. Written as DNA, the CDR3 is TGTGCCAGCAGGTGGGGGATAACAAGCTATGGCTACACCTTC. It encodes CASRWGITSYGYTF.

There are a few counts of this clone. V and J are TRBV6-4 and TRBJ2-2; tentatively, D is TRBD1 (6 bases). The V end lost 4 bases, the J end lost 3 bases, and 6 bases lay between the germline ends. The CDR3 has 13 amino acids. CDR1 and CDR2 from the germline V gene are MRHNA and SNTAGT. The CDR3 protein is CASSGQDTGELFF. CDR3 DNA sequence: TGTGCCAGCAGTGGACAGGACACCGGGGAGCTGTTTTTT.

The table lists this clone with a few counts. This chain joins TRBV2 and TRBJ2-6; D unclear. Germline V gene sequence: CDR1 SNHLY, CDR2 FYNNEI. Trimming cost V 4 bases and J 0 bases, with 7 bases left between them. The CDR3 is made up of 15 amino acids. CDR3 in amino acids: CASSAVRSGANVLTF. In DNA, the CDR3 is TGTGCCAGCAGTGCTGTCCGCTCTGGGGCCAACGTCCTGACTTTC.

The rearrangement joins TRBV10-3 to TRBJ2-1; D is possibly TRBD1 (5 bases). Deletions cut 7 bases from V and 3 bases from J, with 7 bases between. Germline values: CDR1 ENHRY, CDR2 SYGVKD. There are 12 residues in the CDR3. CDR3: CAIKGDYNEQFF. The CDR3, as DNA: TGTGCCATCAAAGGGGACTACAATGAGCAGTTCTTC.

V usage is TRBV7-2 and J usage is TRBJ2-7; perhaps TRBD2 as D (6 bases). The germline V and J ends were trimmed by 6 bases and 4 bases, with 16 bases remaining between them. CDR1 is SGHTA and CDR2 is FQGNSA in the germline V gene. This CDR3 has 14 amino acids. Here the CDR3 reads CASSTSPRRYEQYF. In DNA form, the CDR3 reads TGTGCCAGCAGTACTAGCCCCCGACGGTACGAGCAGTACTTC.

This chain links TRBV27 with TRBJ2-5; no firm D call. The CDR3 runs 11 residues. V lost 4 bases and J lost 4, with 4 bases in between. The germline CDR1 and CDR2 sequences are MNHEY and SMNVEV (reference sequence). CDR3 DNA sequence: TGTGCCAGCAGTTGGGGAGAGACCCAGTACTTC. Amino acid sequence: CASSWGETQYF.

This sequence joins TRBV27 and TRBJ2-2, with 11 bases lining up with TRBD2. The length of the CDR3 is 17 residues. CDR1 is MNHEY, CDR2 SMNVEV, per germline (reference sequence). Trimming at V came to 0 bases and at J to 6 bases, leaving 6 bases not matched to a gene. Written as DNA, the CDR3 is TGTGCCAGCAGTTTATCGGTAGCGGGGGGGCCGGCCGGGGAGCTGTTTTTT. Translating it yields CASSLSVAGGPAGELFF.

The chain uses TRBV5-1 and TRBJ1-1, with 10 bases matching TRBD1. With 3 bases clipped from V and 10 bases from J, the junction kept 3 bases outside the gene matches. Germline V gene lookup returns CDR1 SGHRS and CDR2 YFSETQ. The CDR3 has 12 residues. This chain's CDR3 is CASSWGQGPAFF. For the CDR3, the DNA is TGCGCCAGCAGCTGGGGACAGGGGCCAGCTTTCTTT.

The chain has TRBV13 and TRBJ2-7; perhaps TRBD2 as D (5 bases). Germline lookup yields CDR1 PRHDT and CDR2 FYEKMQ (reference sequence). Trimming stripped 2 bases from V and 2 bases from J, with 7 bases between. The CDR3 spans 13 residues. This CDR3 is CASSLPLAYEQYF. The CDR3 bases are TGTGCCAGCAGCTTACCACTAGCCTACGAGCAGTACTTC.

The chain couples TRBV11-3 to TRBJ2-1; TRBD2 matches at 8 bases. After removal of 5 bases from V and 1 base from J, the junction contained 4 bases not matched to a gene. The CDR3 is 15 amino acids. CDR1 SGHNT and CDR2 YENEEA come from the germline V gene. The CDR3 loop is CASSRVAGSYNEQFF. The CDR3 DNA follows: TGTGCCAGCAGCCGCGTAGCGGGATCCTACAATGAGCAGTTCTTC.

This clone was observed a single time. The J gene is TRBJ1-6, the V gene TRBV7-9; D unresolved. CDR1 and CDR2 (germline): SEHNR, FQNEAQ (reference sequence). Trimming took off 3 bases at V and 7 bases at J, with 10 bases between the two ends. The CDR3 consists of 14 residues. The CDR3 sequence: CASSFGSQNSPLHF. The CDR3 DNA follows: TGTGCCAGCAGCTTTGGTAGTCAGAATTCACCCCTCCACTTT.

The chain combines TRBV5-4 with TRBJ1-1, with D perhaps matching TRBD1 (5 bases). CDR1 SGHNT and CDR2 YYREEE come from the germline V gene (reference sequence). The CDR3 is made up of 15 amino acids. V was clipped by 0 bases and J by 4 bases, with 13 bases between them. CDR3 loop: CASSLATGGSTEAFF. DNA for the CDR3: TGTGCCAGCAGCTTGGCAACAGGTGGGAGCACTGAAGCTTTCTTT.

As for this clone: This specimen includes other DNA sequences encoding the same CDR3. This chain links TRBV5-1 with TRBJ1-1; TRBD1 matches at 9 bases. The CDR3 is 14 residues long. J gave up 1 base and V 3 bases, and 1 base lay outside the gene matches. Germline CDR1 SGHRS, CDR2 YFSETQ. The CDR3 here is CASSSDRGNTEAFF. CDR3 bases: TGCGCCAGCAGCTCGGACAGGGGGAACACTGAAGCTTTCTTT.

The V and J genes are TRBV27 and TRBJ2-5; the match to TRBD2 covers 12 bases. The CDR3 runs 15 residues. Germline trimming cut 5 bases from V and 5 bases from J; bases unmatched to any gene: 6. In germline, CDR1 is MNHEY, CDR2 SMNVEV (reference sequence). The CDR3 loop is CASSLRLAGDETQYF. The CDR3 DNA follows: TGTGCCAGCAGTCTAAGACTAGCGGGGGATGAGACCCAGTACTTC.

The chain carries TRBV7-9 and TRBJ2-6; D unclear. Germline V gene lookup returns CDR1 SEHNR and CDR2 FQNEAQ (reference sequence). This CDR3 has 17 amino acids. Trimming left V 5 bases short and J 0 bases short, with 14 bases between. Written as DNA, the CDR3 is TGTGCCAGCAGCCTCCCCCTGGGCCTCTCTGGGGCCAACGTCCTGACTTTC. As protein: CASSLPLGLSGANVLTF.

V and J are TRBV7-8 and TRBJ1-1; D unclear. The germline CDR1 and CDR2 sequences are SGHVS and FQNEAQ. V dropped 1 base and J dropped 1 base, with 10 bases sitting between them. The CDR3 has 15 amino acids. The CDR3 DNA reads TGTGCCAGCAGCTTAGTATTACAGACGAACACTGAAGCTTTCTTT. Its protein product is CASSLVLQTNTEAFF. Together with reference TRBV7-8 and TRBJ1-1, the CDR3 gives the full variable domain: GAGVSQSPRYKVAKRGQDVALRCDPISGHVSLFWYQQALGQGPEFLTYFQNEAQLDKSGLPSDRFFAERPEGSVSTLKIQRTQQEDSAVYLCASSLVLQTNTEAFFGQGTRLTVV.

J is TRBJ2-7 and V is TRBV27, with 11 bases lining up with TRBD1. The V segment lost 3 bases and the J segment 3 bases; nucleotides outside the gene matches: 4. In germline, CDR1 is MNHEY, CDR2 SMNVEV (reference sequence). The CDR3 extends over 15 amino acids. CDR3 coding DNA: TGTGCCAGCAGTTTCGGACAGGGGGCTGGCTACGAGCAGTACTTC. Its translation is CASSFGQGAGYEQYF.